A selection of T cell receptor beta chains follows, all from one sample in a study of regulatory T cells in long-lasting Graves disease. One entry per CDR3 protein, called by TCRdb with MiXCR from the multiplex PCR reads. The sample contains more than 300,000 distinct CDR3 sequences, about 23% of which appear only once. The material was peripheral blood mononuclear cells (PBMCs), obtained when the disease was refractory, from a patient treated with antithyroid drugs. These receptors were obtained from a woman aged 40 to 50 with Graves disease. Both conserved end residues are trimmed from each CDR3.

v_gene,CDR3aa
TRBV6-1,ASSLDSRTYEQY
TRBV20-1,SAPNPLSRGQPQH
TRBV19,ASSMGRRGPYEQY
TRBV12-3/TRBV12-4,ASSFPGHHNPSGANVLT
TRBV7-9,ASSTGGRAKNIQY
TRBV6-1,ASSPYQGNQPQH
TRBV5-1,ASSLAPIDGLMNTEAF
TRBV11-2,ASSLGTSGSETQY
TRBV28,TSTLNRDLYNEQF
TRBV5-5,ASSLGQLEAF
TRBV7-8,ASSHDYWKAYEQY
TRBV13,ASSLAPQGVKETQY
TRBV20-1,SAPRQEDQPQH
TRBV19,ASSISPRPPNQPQH
TRBV28,ASSISSGVKSYEQY
TRBV20-1,SARDGGGRRNTEAF
TRBV29-1,SGNTQATGELF